Included here is one T cell receptor beta chain sequence, with context. Its antigen remains unknown. Data came from immunoSEQ multiplex PCR; TCRdb stores just in-frame clones and leaves some out. Of 15,000 or so clones in the sample, 82% were seen once. The unexposed donors gave CD4+ T cells in about 2010-2019, prior to COVID-19. After about 10 days of culture, CD4+ T cells were isolated. This sample is drawn from a study of CD4 T cells in relation to SARS-CoV-2 and coronaviruses. Study overall: TCR beta CDR3s were sequenced after approximately ten-day antigen culture of PBMCs. General study results and limits: This crossreactivity analysis covered spike protein alone, no other viral proteins. Monoreactive clones expanded significantly more to SARS-CoV-2 than crossreactive clones did.

Sequencing used CD4+ T cells from PBMCs, cultured in vitro. The receptor's source is a human donor in good health.

CDR3 region: CASSSGLQQETQYF. The CDR3 nucleotides are TGTGCCAGCTCATCCGGACTACAACAAGAGACCCAGTACTTC. The chain recombines TRBV18 with TRBJ2-5; tentatively, D is TRBD2 (6 bases). Germline loops: CDR1 KGHSH, CDR2 LQKENI. The V gene lost 5 bases and the J gene lost 2 bases, with 12 bases spanning the gap. The CDR3 has 14 residues.